This T cell receptor beta chain derives from a study of identifying expanded T cells in peripheral blood. J gave up 4 bases and V 8 bases, and 14 bases lay outside the gene matches. CDR3 size: 16 residues. Germline values: CDR1 MDHEN, CDR2 SYDVKM. Profiled with immunoSEQ multiplex PCR; TCRdb holds only in-frame clones, not every one. Here the sample spans around 130,000 clones, 75% to 90% being singletons. The sample consisted of blood. V is TRBV28 and J is TRBJ1-2; 9 nucleotides match TRBD1. The source of this sequence is a person aged 18 to 75 in good health. CDR3 coding DNA: TGTGCCAGCGCCAAGGTGGGGGGACAGGGAACCTATGGCTACACCTTC. Protein product: CASAKVGGQGTYGYTF.